Listed here are 6 T cell receptor beta chains from one sample, sequenced in a study of Graves' ophthalmopathy and Graves' hyperthyroidism. RNA transcripts provided the template for amplifying TCR beta CDR3 regions. Second-round multiplex PCR followed a first-round RT-PCR using HTBI primers. TCRdb reanalysed the multiplex PCR reads using MiXCR and keeps one entry per CDR3 protein. The sample yields about half a million distinct CDR3 sequences, 13% to 15% seen once. The sequenced sample consisted of blood. Receptors were obtained from a woman aged 30 to 39 with Graves' ophthalmopathy.

In its sample, this clonotype was seen many times. The V call is TRBV9, the J call TRBJ2-5; tentatively, D is TRBD1 (5 bases). The germline gives CDR1 SGDLS, CDR2 YYNGEE. The CDR3 is made up of 15 amino acids. With 4 bases removed from V and 2 bases from J, the gap between germline ends came to 15 bases. The chain's CDR3 is CASSPQGPFQETQYF. DNA for the CDR3: TGTGCCAGCAGCCCCCAGGGCCCTTTTCAAGAGACCCAGTACTTC.

The chain has TRBV11-2 and TRBJ2-3, with 8 positions matching TRBD2. The J segment lost 0 bases and the V segment lost 6 bases, leaving 5 bases of the junction unmatched. The CDR3 covers 15 residues. Germline V gene data show CDR1 as SGHAT and CDR2 as FQNNGV. Here the CDR3 reads CASSSTGGSTDTQYF. CDR3 in DNA: TGTGCCAGCAGTTCAACGGGGGGGAGCACAGATACGCAGTATTTT.

This chain links TRBV29-1 with TRBJ1-2; D is unresolved. V was trimmed by 3 bases and J by 1 base, leaving 15 bases between them. CDR1 is SQVTM, CDR2 ANQGSEA, per germline. The CDR3 loop spans 15 amino acids. CDR3 DNA sequence: TGCAGCGTTGACTCACTCCCGGGATATAACTATGGCTACACCTTC. Amino acids: CSVDSLPGYNYGYTF. Supplemented by reference TRBV29-1 and TRBJ1-2, the full variable domain reads SAVISQKPSRDICQRGTSLTIQCQVDSQVTMMFWYRQQPGQSLTLIATANQGSEATYESGFVIDKFPISRPNLTFSTLTVSNMSPEDSSIYLCSVDSLPGYNYGYTFGSGTRLTVV.

CDR3 nucleotide sequence: TGTGCCAGCAGCCAAGAGGTCCAGCGGGAGATTCACACCGGGGAGCTGTTTTTT. Its protein product is CASSQEVQREIHTGELFF. The J gene is TRBJ2-2, the V gene TRBV4-2; TRBD2 matches 8 bases. V dropped 0 bases and J dropped 3; count of bases not matched to a gene: 9. The CDR3 is 18 residues long. Germline V gives CDR1 LGHNA, CDR2 YNFKEQ.

This clonotype was observed many times. The chain links TRBV7-8 to TRBJ1-1; 7 bases map to TRBD1. The germline CDR1 and CDR2 sequences are SGHVS and FQNEAQ. CDR3 size: 16 residues. Losses at the gene ends were 4 bases for V and 2 bases for J; bases not matched to a gene: 10. For the CDR3, the DNA is TGTGCCAGCAGCTCCCCCGGGACAGAAAAAAACACTGAAGCTTTCTTT. Its protein is CASSSPGTEKNTEAFF.

This clonotype was picked up many times. This chain connects TRBV6-4 to TRBJ1-1; TRBD1 aligns across 7 bases. Germline lookup yields CDR1 MRHNA and CDR2 SNTAGT. The trim removed 6 bases at V and 3 bases at J, leaving 4 bases unmatched. The CDR3 loop spans 13 amino acids. CDR3 nucleotide sequence: TGTGCCAGCAGCGACAGGGAGGACACTGAAGCTTTCTTT. It yields the protein CASSDREDTEAFF.